The clone carrying this T cell receptor beta chain occurred many times. The antigen is not known. Diagnosing involved the use of clinical symptoms, serum thyroxine and TRAb, thyroid ultrasound and orbital computed tomography. This record belongs to a study of T cells in Graves' hyperthyroidism and ophthalmopathy. Study conclusions and caveats: Onset of ophthalmopathy came a median roughly 6.9 months after the model predicted it. In the blood, most expanded thyroid clonotypes above 0.001 appeared as well.

TCR beta CDR3 region amplification was performed from RNA transcripts. The HTBI primer set was used in a first-round RT-PCR of the TCR CDR3. TCRdb analysed the multiplex PCR reads with MiXCR anew, one entry per CDR3 protein. Here the sample spans a few hundred thousand distinct CDR3 sequences, 16% being singletons. Germline values: CDR1 SGHTA, CDR2 FQGNSA. The CDR3 has 16 residues. Unmatched junction bases numbered 10, after V lost 5 bases and J lost 6 bases. The sequenced material came from blood. The chain employs TRBV7-2 and TRBJ2-5; 12 bases agree with TRBD2. The TCR was taken from a woman in her 30s with Graves' ophthalmopathy. This chain's CDR3 is CASSRMLAGGAQTQYF. In DNA form, the CDR3 reads TGTGCCAGCAGCCGTATGCTAGCGGGAGGGGCGCAGACCCAGTACTTC.